This T cell receptor beta chain appears in the sequencing data of a study of T cell repertoires in cytomegalovirus infection (dated 2019 in TCRdb). In terms of the full investigation: Donor HLA type was relevant to the analysis, as public TCR beta signatures indicated carriage of CMV infection together with the matching HLA type.

On the study overall, not on this receptor specifically: In both this cohort and an independent cohort of 352 donors, the cumulative frequency of public TCR beta family members distinguished carriers of CMV infection plus the relevant HLA type. The ex vivo response was dominated by HLA-C-restricted CMV-specific TCR beta clonotypes, which also provided the single most frequent clonotype in two of eight donors.

Sequencer: Illumina HiSeq 1500. The public reads were reanalyzed by TCRdb: fastp trimming at Q25, MiXCR alignment, in-frame beta chains only. Under each unique CDR3 protein, matching rows form one entry showing the most common genes and DNA. The sample table records approximately 500,000 distinct CDR3 sequences; 26% of these occur just once. The top ten constitute roughly 13% of the sample. On this clonotype itself: What this receptor recognizes is not known. No quality values exist for individual bases; no much larger clone is one base distant.

Via the germline V gene (reference sequence), CDR1 is DFQATT and CDR2 SNEGSKA. V lost 0 bases and J lost 6 bases; the stretch between them is 19 bases long. CDR3 length: 16 amino acids, cysteine to phenylalanine. The sequence is cut down to CDR3 DNA, 48 bases in frame from base 1. The clonotype was recovered from a human donor in good health (CMV status not recorded). Some clones in this sample may be carry-over from other donors' samples. The chain couples TRBV20-1 to TRBJ2-3; the D segment might be TRBD1 or TRBD2, since each matches 5 bases. Sample: PBMCs. The CDR3 reads as follows: CSARDSGPTHGDTQYF. The DNA sequence is TGCAGTGCTAGAGATTCGGGACCAACCCACGGGGATACGCAGTATTTT.